This T cell receptor (beta chain) stems from a study of PD-L1 blockade in urothelial cancer listed by TCRdb under 2017. At the level of the whole study: Therapy was started in the mid-2010s for all patients, and atezolizumab 1,200 mg was administered intravenously every 3 weeks. Patients had an ECOG performance status of 0 or 1 and had received between 0 and 3 prior chemotherapy regimens. Blood samples were analyzed at 3 weeks after treatment start (second dose) and at 6 weeks after treatment start. Durable clinical benefit was achieved by nine patients but not by the remaining 20. Pretreatment tumor samples and matched peripheral blood, collected serially before and after atezolizumab treatment, underwent TCR sequencing. Whole exome sequencing and RNA sequencing of pretreatment tumors were performed alongside TCR sequencing in the same patients. Somatic, immune and clinical correlates of response to PD-L1 blockade with atezolizumab in urothelial cancer were the focus of an exploratory multi-omic analysis. Durable clinical benefit meant progression-free survival longer than 6 months, and TCR features were also tested against progression-free and overall survival. Just over 28 patients had pretreatment blood TCR-seq, around 25 had at least one posttreatment blood collection, and around 25 had tumor TCR-seq. About nine tenths of the roughly 29 patients were males with bladder-origin urothelial cancer, and about 60% of the roughly 29 reported a prior smoking history. A median of 141,255 T cells and 80,000 to 95,000 unique TCRs was obtained from blood samples, and a median clonality of roughly 0.08 was observed.

Here is what the overall study found, with its caveats: Improved progression-free and overall survival was associated with having pretreatment peripheral blood TCR clonality below the median. At 3 weeks after the start of treatment, tumor-associated TCR clones in peripheral blood had expanded more in patients with durable benefit (n ≈ 24, p = 0.022). Because the sample size was small (n ≈ 29) and many exploratory analyses were performed, the results are intended to be hypothesis-generating.

About this clone: Its antigen specificity is not known. The record has no base qualities; no much larger clone is one base away.

Looking up the germline V gene yields CDR1 SGHNT and CDR2 YENEEA. Including the terminal cysteine and phenylalanine, the CDR3 comprises 17 residues. The sequence is cut down to CDR3 DNA, 51 bases in frame from base 1. V loses 1 base, J loses 0 bases, and the germline ends lie 13 bases apart. The intended sense of this specimen's time point label: pretreatment peripheral blood. The cohort comprised 30 or so patients with locally advanced or metastatic urothelial carcinoma treated at Memorial Sloan Kettering on a trial protocol. Peripheral blood mononuclear cells were collected pretreatment and during treatment, with between 1 and 8 total time points obtained per patient. The Qiagen DNeasy Blood extraction kit was used to purify genomic DNA from total PBMCs and from tumor samples. PBMCs were collected pretreatment and during treatment and were isolated and stored as previously described. Each PCR received spiked-in synthetic TCR analog templates so that absolute template abundance could be estimated from read counts. Using the immunoSEQ assay, TCRbeta CDR3 regions were amplified from genomic DNA with bias-controlled V and J gene primers. Rearranged TCRbeta segments were sequenced at approximately 20X coverage. Per the authors' processing: Sequencing errors were corrected by clustering, and CDR3s were annotated against IMGT so that V, D and J genes could be assigned. Downstream analyses used only productive TCRbeta rearrangements and left out out-of-frame or stop-codon sequences. Clonality was calculated as one minus the Shannon entropy normalized by the log of the number of unique productive sequences. Fisher's exact test with Benjamini-Hochberg correction, at a threshold of adjusted p below 0.01, was used to find clones that differed between time points or between blood and tumor. TCRdb took this table from immuneACCESS and kept in-frame rearrangements with V and J called. Such tables lack part of the clones; where checked against another copy, unresolved V genes explain under half of the gap, and the rest is unexplained. That table furnishes V, J and clone size, whereas the DNA furnished D and trimming. The sample profile shows about 79,000 clones; around four fifths of them were found once. About 6.2% of the sample goes to the ten largest clones.

This TCR derives from a man aged 40-50 years with urothelial cancer. The V gene is TRBV11-3 and the J gene is TRBJ1-3; the D region possibly corresponds to TRBD1 (5 bases align). The sample consisted of PBMCs, taken around atezolizumab (anti-PD-L1) treatment. In nucleotides, the sequence is TGTGCCAGCAGCTTAGCCGACAGCTTCGTCTCTGGAAACACCATATATTTT. The translation is CASSLADSFVSGNTIYF.